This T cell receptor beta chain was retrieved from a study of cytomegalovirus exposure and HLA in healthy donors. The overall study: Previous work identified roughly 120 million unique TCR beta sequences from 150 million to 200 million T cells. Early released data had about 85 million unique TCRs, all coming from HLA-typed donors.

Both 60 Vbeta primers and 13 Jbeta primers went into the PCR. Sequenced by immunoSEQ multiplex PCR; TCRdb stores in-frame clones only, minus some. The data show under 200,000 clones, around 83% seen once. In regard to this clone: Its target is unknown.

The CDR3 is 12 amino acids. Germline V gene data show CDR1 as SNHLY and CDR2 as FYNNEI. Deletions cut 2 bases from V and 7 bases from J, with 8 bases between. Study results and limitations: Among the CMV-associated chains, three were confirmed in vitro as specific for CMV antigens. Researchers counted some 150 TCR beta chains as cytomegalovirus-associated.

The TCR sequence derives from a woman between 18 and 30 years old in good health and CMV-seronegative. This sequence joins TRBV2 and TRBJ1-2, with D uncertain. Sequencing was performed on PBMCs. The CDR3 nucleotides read TGTGCCAGCAGTGAAACCTTGGCTGGCTACACCTTC. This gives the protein CASSETLAGYTF.